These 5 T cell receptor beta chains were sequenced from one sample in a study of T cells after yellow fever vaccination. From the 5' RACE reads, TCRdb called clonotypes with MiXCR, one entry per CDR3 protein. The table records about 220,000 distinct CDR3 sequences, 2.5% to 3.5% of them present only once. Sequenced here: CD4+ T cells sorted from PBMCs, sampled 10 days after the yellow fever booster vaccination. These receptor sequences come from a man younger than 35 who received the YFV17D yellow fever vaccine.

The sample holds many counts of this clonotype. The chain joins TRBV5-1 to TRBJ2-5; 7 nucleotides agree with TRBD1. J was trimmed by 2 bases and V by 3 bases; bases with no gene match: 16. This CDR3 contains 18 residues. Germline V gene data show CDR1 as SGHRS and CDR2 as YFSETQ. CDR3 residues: CASSSSLGWKGQQETQYF. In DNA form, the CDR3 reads TGCGCCAGCAGCTCCTCATTGGGATGGAAGGGACAGCAAGAGACCCAGTACTTC.

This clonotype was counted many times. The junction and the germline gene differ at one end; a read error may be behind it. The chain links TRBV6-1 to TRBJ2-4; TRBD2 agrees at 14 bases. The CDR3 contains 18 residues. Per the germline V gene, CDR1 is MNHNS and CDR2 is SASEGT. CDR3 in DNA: TGTGCCAGCAGGGAAGGGGGACTAGCGGGGGACAAAAGAAACATTCAGTACTTC. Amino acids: CASREGGLAGDKRNIQYF.

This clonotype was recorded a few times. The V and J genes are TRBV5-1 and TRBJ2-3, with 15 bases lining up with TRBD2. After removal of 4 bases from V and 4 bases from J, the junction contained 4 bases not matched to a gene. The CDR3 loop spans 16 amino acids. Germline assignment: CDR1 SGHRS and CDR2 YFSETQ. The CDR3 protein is CASSGGTSGGSDTQYF. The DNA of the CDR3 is TGCGCCAGCAGCGGGGGGACTAGCGGGGGGTCAGATACGCAGTATTTT.

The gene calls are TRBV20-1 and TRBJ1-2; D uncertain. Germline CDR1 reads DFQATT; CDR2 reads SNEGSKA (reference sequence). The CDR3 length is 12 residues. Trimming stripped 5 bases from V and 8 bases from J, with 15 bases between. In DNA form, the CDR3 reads TGCAGTGCTGAGGGTAATTCAGAGGGCTACACCTTC. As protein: CSAEGNSEGYTF.

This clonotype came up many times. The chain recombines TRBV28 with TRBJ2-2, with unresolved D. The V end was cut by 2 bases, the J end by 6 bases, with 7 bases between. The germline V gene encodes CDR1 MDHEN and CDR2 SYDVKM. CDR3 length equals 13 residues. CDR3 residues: CASSLIMAGELFF. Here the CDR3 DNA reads TGTGCCAGCAGTTTAATAATGGCCGGGGAGCTGTTTTTT.